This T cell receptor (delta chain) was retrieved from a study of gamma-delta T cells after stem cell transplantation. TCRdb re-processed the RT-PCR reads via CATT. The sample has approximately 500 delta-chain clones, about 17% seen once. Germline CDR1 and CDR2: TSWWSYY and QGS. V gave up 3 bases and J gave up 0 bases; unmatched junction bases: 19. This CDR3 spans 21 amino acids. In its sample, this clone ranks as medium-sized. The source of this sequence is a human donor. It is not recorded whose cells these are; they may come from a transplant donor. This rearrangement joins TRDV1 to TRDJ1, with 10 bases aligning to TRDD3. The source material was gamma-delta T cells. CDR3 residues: CALGDPAFLRGIRAYTDKLIF. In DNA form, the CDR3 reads TGTGCTCTTGGGGACCCCGCCTTCCTAAGGGGGATACGCGCGTACACCGATAAACTCATCTTT.